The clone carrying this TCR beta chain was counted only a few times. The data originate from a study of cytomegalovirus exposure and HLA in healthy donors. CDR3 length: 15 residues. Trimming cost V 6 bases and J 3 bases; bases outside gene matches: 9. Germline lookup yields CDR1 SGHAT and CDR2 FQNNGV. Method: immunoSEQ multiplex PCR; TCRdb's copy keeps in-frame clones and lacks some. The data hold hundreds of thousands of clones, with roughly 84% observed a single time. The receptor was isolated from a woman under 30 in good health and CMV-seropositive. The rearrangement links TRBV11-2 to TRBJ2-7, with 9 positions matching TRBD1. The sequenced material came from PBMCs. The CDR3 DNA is TGTGCCAGCAGAATGTCCGGGACAGGGAGCTACGAGCAGTACTTC. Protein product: CASRMSGTGSYEQYF.